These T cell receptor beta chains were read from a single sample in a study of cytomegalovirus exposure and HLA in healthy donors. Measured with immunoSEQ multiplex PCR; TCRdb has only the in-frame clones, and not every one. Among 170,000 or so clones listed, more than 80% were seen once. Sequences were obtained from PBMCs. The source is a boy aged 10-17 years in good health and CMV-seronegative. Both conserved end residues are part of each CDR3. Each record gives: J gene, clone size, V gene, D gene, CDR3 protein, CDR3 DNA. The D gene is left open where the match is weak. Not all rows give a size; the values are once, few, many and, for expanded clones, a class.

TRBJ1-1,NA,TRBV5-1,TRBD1,CASSLDGQGVTEAFF,TGCGCCAGCAGCTTGGATGGACAGGGGGTCACTGAAGCTTTCTTT
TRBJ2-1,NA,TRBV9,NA,CASSVASGVYNEQFF,TGTGCCAGCAGCGTAGCGTCAGGTGTATACAATGAGCAGTTCTTC
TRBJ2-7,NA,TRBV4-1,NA,CASSIGRGSPYEQYF,TGCGCCAGCAGCATCGGACGGGGATCCCCCTACGAGCAGTACTTC
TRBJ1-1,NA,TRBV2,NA,CASSLQPENTEAFF,TGTGCCAGCAGTTTACAGCCCGAAAACACTGAAGCTTTCTTT
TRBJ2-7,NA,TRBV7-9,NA,CSSSLEAAYEQYF,TGTTCCAGCAGCTTAGAGGCGGCTTACGAGCAGTACTTC
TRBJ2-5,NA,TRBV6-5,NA,CASSYRVGQFQETQYF,TGTGCCAGCAGTTACAGGGTGGGACAATTCCAAGAGACCCAGTACTTC
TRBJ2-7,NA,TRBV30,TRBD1,CAWSRSDRNEQYF,TGTGCCTGGAGTAGATCGGACAGGAACGAGCAGTACTTC
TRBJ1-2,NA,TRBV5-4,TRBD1,CASSFYPQGEFYGYTF,TGTGCCAGCAGCTTCTATCCTCAGGGGGAGTTCTATGGCTACACCTTC
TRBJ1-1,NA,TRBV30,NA,CAWSVSVAGEAFF,TGTGCCTGGAGTGTATCTGTGGCAGGGGAAGCTTTCTTT
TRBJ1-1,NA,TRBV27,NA,CASSPGLGRTEAFF,TGTGCCAGCAGTCCCGGACTGGGAAGGACTGAAGCTTTCTTT
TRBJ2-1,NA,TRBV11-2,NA,CASSLDPFRGREQFF,TGTGCCAGCAGCTTAGACCCTTTTCGGGGTAGGGAGCAGTTCTTC
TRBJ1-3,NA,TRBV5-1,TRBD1,CASSLDTGAEGTIYF,TGCGCCAGCAGCTTGGACACAGGGGCCGAAGGCACCATATATTTT
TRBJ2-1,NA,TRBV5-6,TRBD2,CASSLERGGGAPYNEQFF,TGTGCCAGCAGCTTGGAACGTGGCGGGGGGGCCCCGTACAATGAGCAGTTCTTC
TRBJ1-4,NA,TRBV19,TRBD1,CASSIGGTGVEKLFF,TGTGCCAGTAGTATAGGAGGGACAGGGGTTGAAAAACTGTTTTTT
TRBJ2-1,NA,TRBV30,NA,CAWSAPRASYNEQFF,TGTGCCTGGAGTGCCCCGAGGGCCTCCTACAATGAGCAGTTCTTC
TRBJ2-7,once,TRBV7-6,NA,CASSLWRGGSYEQYF,TGTGCCAGCAGCTTATGGAGGGGAGGATCCTACGAGCAGTACTTC
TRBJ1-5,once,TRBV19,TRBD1,CASSLNRGRLNQPQHF,TGTGCCAGTAGTCTCAACAGGGGACGCCTGAATCAGCCCCAGCATTTT
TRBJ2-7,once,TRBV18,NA,CASSLAEVEYEQYF,TGTGCCAGCTCACTGGCAGAGGTAGAGTACGAGCAGTACTTC
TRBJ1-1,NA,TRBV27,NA,CASSLFLGAGAFF,TGTGCCAGCAGTTTATTCTTGGGAGCCGGAGCTTTCTTT
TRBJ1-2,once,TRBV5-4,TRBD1,CASSFMTGLSGYTF,TGTGCCAGCAGCTTTATGACAGGGTTGAGCGGCTACACCTTC
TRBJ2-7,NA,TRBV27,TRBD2,CASSSGDSYEQYF,TGTGCCAGCAGTAGCGGGGATAGCTACGAGCAGTACTTC
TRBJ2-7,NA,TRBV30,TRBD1,CAWSLFTGVEQYF,TGTGCCTGGAGTCTCTTCACAGGGGTTGAGCAGTACTTC
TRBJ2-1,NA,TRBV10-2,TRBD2,CASSRLAGLDYNEQFF,TGCGCCAGCAGTAGACTAGCGGGGCTTGATTACAATGAGCAGTTCTTC
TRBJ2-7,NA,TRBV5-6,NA,CASSLETQATYEQYF,TGTGCCAGCAGCTTGGAAACCCAGGCTACCTACGAGCAGTACTTC
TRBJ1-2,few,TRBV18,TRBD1,CASSPQGDGGGYTF,TGTGCCAGCTCACCGCAGGGGGATGGTGGTGGCTACACCTTC
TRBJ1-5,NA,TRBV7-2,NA,CASSLVQAEGQPQHF,TGTGCCAGCAGCTTAGTACAGGCCGAAGGACAGCCCCAGCATTTT
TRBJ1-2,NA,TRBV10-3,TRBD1,CAISESRDSYGYTF,TGTGCCATCAGTGAGTCACGGGACAGCTATGGCTACACCTTC
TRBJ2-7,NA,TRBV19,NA,CASSKPEEGDEQYF,TGTGCCAGTAGTAAACCCGAGGAGGGCGACGAGCAGTACTTC
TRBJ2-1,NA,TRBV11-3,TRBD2,CASSFRDYDYNEQFF,TGTGCCAGCAGCTTTCGGGACTATGACTACAATGAGCAGTTCTTC
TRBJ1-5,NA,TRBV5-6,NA,CASSLATQGISNQPQHF,TGTGCCAGCAGCTTGGCCACTCAGGGTATAAGCAATCAGCCCCAGCATTTT
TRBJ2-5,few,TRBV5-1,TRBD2,CASSRLAGEETQYF,TGCGCCAGCAGCCGATTAGCGGGTGAAGAGACCCAGTACTTC
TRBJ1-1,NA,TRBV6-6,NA,CASSLSTLNTEAFF,TGTGCCAGCAGTCTCTCCACTTTGAACACTGAAGCTTTCTTT
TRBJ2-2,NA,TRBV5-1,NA,CASSLGWTANTGELFF,TGCGCCAGCAGCTTGGGGTGGACAGCGAACACCGGGGAGCTGTTTTTT
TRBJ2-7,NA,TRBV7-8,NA,CASSRSTGEQYF,TGTGCCAGCAGCCGATCTACGGGGGAGCAGTACTTC
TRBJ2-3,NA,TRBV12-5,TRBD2,CASAKIAGSTDTQYF,TGTGCTAGTGCGAAAATAGCGGGCAGCACAGATACGCAGTATTTT
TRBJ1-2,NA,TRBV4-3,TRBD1,CASSQGTGQNGYTF,TGCGCCAGCAGCCAAGGGACAGGGCAGAATGGCTACACCTTC
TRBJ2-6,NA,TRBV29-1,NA,CSVEGQSGANVLTF,TGCAGCGTTGAAGGCCAGTCTGGGGCCAACGTCCTGACTTTC
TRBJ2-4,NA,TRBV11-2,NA,CASTSGLSLAKNIQYF,TGTGCCAGCACCTCGGGACTGTCGTTAGCCAAAAACATTCAGTACTTC
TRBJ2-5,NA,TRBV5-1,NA,CASSLVAGATQETQYF,TGCGCCAGCAGCTTGGTTGCAGGGGCGACCCAAGAGACCCAGTACTTC
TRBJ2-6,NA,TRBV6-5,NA,CASSYSGGDGANVLTF,TGTGCCAGCAGTTACTCAGGGGGGGATGGGGCCAACGTCCTGACTTTC
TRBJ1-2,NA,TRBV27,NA,CASRPNRDAYGYTF,TGTGCCAGCAGGCCTAACAGGGACGCCTATGGCTACACCTTC
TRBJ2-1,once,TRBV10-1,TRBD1,CASSEGTDWYNEQFF,TGCGCCAGCAGCGAAGGGACAGACTGGTACAATGAGCAGTTCTTC